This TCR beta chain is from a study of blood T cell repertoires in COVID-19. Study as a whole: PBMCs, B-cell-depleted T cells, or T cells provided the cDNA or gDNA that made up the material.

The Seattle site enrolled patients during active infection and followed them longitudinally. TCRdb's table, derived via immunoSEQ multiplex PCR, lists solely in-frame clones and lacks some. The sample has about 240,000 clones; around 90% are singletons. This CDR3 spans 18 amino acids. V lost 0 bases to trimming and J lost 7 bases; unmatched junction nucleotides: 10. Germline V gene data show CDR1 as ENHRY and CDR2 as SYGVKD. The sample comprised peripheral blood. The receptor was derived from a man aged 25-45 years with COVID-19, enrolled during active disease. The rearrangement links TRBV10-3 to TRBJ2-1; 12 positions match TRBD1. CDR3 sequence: CAISESRVGDRGPNEQFF. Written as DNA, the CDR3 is TGTGCCATCAGTGAGTCGAGGGTCGGGGACAGGGGGCCAAATGAGCAGTTCTTC.